Presented here are 4 T cell receptor beta chains from one specimen sequenced in a study of Graves' ophthalmopathy and Graves' hyperthyroidism. The sequenced template was RNA, covering the TCR beta CDR3 region. The library came from an HTBI-primed first-round RT-PCR and a second-round multiplex PCR. TCRdb passed the multiplex PCR reads through MiXCR, listing each CDR3 protein once. Of hundreds of thousands of distinct CDR3 sequences listed, 15% to 17% are singletons. The specimen sequenced was peripheral blood. The origin of the receptors is a woman aged 18-29 years with stable Graves' hyperthyroidism.

This chain links TRBV6-1 with TRBJ1-2; a weak D match, TRBD1 (5 bases). Germline CDR1 is MNHNS and CDR2 is SASEGT. V lost 6 bases and J lost 4, with 18 bases in between. The CDR3 runs 15 residues. The CDR3 region has the DNA TGTGCCAGCAGGGACATACGAGGATTAAGCTATGGCTACACCTTC. Translation gives CASRDIRGLSYGYTF.

The rearrangement links TRBV5-1 to TRBJ2-5; D could derive from TRBD1 or TRBD2 (5 bases each). V lost 0 bases, J lost 4 bases, and 13 bases lay in between. Germline CDR1 and CDR2: SGHRS and YFSETQ. The CDR3 loop spans 15 amino acids. CDR3 coding DNA: TGCGCCAGCAGCTTGGTGGCCGGGGCCGTAGAGACCCAGTACTTC. Its protein product is CASSLVAGAVETQYF. The entire variable domain, with the rest obtained from reference TRBV5-1 and TRBJ2-5, is as follows: KAGVTQTPRYLIKTRGQQVTLSCSPISGHRSVSWYQQTPGQGLQFLFEYFSETQRNKGNFPGRFSGRQFSNSRSEMNVSTLELGDSALYLCASSLVAGAVETQYFGPGTRLLVL.

This clonotype was seen repeatedly, ten times or more. The V gene is TRBV2, the J gene TRBJ2-2; 16 bases match TRBD2. The J segment lost 6 bases and the V segment lost 4 bases, leaving 14 bases of the junction unmatched. CDR1 and CDR2 from the germline V gene are SNHLY and FYNNEI. The CDR3 length is 20 residues. CDR3 coding DNA: TGTGCCAGCAGTGCCCTCTTCCCGGGACTAGCGGGGGGGAGGGCCGGGGAGCTGTTTTTT. The encoded protein is CASSALFPGLAGGRAGELFF.

The chain employs TRBV29-1 and TRBJ2-4; D unresolved. Germline V gives CDR1 SQVTM, CDR2 ANQGSEA. The CDR3 length is 12 residues. Trimming removed 2 bases at V and 8 bases at J, with 10 bases between. CDR3 sequence (DNA): TGCAGCGTTGAACCCGGCGGCGACATTCAGTACTTC. This encodes CSVEPGGDIQYF. Full variable domain (remainder filled in from reference TRBV29-1 and TRBJ2-4): SAVISQKPSRDICQRGTSLTIQCQVDSQVTMMFWYRQQPGQSLTLIATANQGSEATYESGFVIDKFPISRPNLTFSTLTVSNMSPEDSSIYLCSVEPGGDIQYFGAGTRLSVL.